A single sample gave rise to the 26 T cell receptor beta chains below, sequenced in a study of shared clonotypes between healthy human individuals. The table came from immunoSEQ multiplex PCR; TCRdb's copy has only in-frame clones and leaves some out. This table has 2 million to 3 million clones, more than 85% appearing once. The sample was naive CD4+ T cells from PBMCs. Subset defined: CD45RA+ positively selected. The receptor source for this set is a young man in good health. Some clones in this sample may be carry-over from other donors' samples.

This sequence joins TRBV28 and TRBJ2-3, with D perhaps assigned TRBD1 or TRBD2 (5 bases each). Trimming removed 8 bases at V and 2 bases at J, with 14 bases between. This CDR3 comprises 14 residues. Looked up from germline, CDR1 is MDHEN and CDR2 is SYDVKM. In DNA, the CDR3 is TGTGCCAGCCCCCGGGACCACCTCACAGATACGCAGTATTTT. This gives the protein CASPRDHLTDTQYF.

V and J are TRBV28 and TRBJ2-1, with D possibly matching TRBD2 (6 bases). The CDR3 has 18 residues. Trimming pared 4 bases from V and 7 bases from J, leaving 26 bases between. Germline V lookup: CDR1 MDHEN, CDR2 SYDVKM. CDR3 DNA: TGTGCCAGCAGTTACCCCTTGTCTGATAGGAGGGCCAATAATGAGCAGTTCTTC. Its protein is CASSYPLSDRRANNEQFF.

The J gene is TRBJ1-1, the V gene TRBV18, with D possibly being TRBD1 (6 bases). Germline assignment: CDR1 KGHSH and CDR2 LQKENI. The V gene lost 6 bases and the J gene lost 0 bases, with 14 bases spanning the gap. The CDR3 is 15 amino acids. The CDR3 nucleotides are TGTGCCAGCTCGGGCAATGGACAGATGAACACTGAAGCTTTCTTT. Translation: CASSGNGQMNTEAFF.

This sequence joins TRBV7-9 and TRBJ2-7, with 7 bases matching TRBD1. This CDR3 is 16 amino acids long. Germline values: CDR1 SEHNR, CDR2 FQNEAQ (reference sequence). V lost 5 bases and J lost 2; bases outside the gene matches: 12. CDR3 sequence (DNA): TGTGCCAGCAGCGAAGTCACCGGGACAGTACCCTACGAGCAGTACTTC. Protein: CASSEVTGTVPYEQYF.

The chain links TRBV4-3 to TRBJ2-7; no firm D call. Germline lookup yields CDR1 LGHNA and CDR2 YSLEER. CDR3 size: 13 residues. The V and J ends lost 5 bases and 4 bases respectively, with 12 bases between them. The CDR3 DNA follows: TGCGCCAGCAGCGTGGAGCTTAATTACGAGCAGTACTTC. Translating gives CASSVELNYEQYF.

The chain employs TRBV18 and TRBJ2-3; no clear D. The CDR3 consists of 13 residues. V was pared by 3 bases and J by 6 bases, with 10 bases between. The germline CDR1 and CDR2 sequences are KGHSH and LQKENI. The CDR3 is CASSPGPADTQYF. CDR3 DNA: TGTGCCAGCTCACCTGGACCCGCCGATACGCAGTATTTT.

The chain employs TRBV11-2 and TRBJ2-4; D unresolved. V lost 5 bases, J lost 0 bases, and 8 bases lay in between. Germline V CDR1 and CDR2: SGHAT, FQNNGV. The CDR3 is 14 residues long. The CDR3 coding sequence is TGTGCCAGCAGCCTGGAGTTAGCCAAAAACATTCAGTACTTC. As protein: CASSLELAKNIQYF.

The rearrangement uses TRBV7-2 and TRBJ1-5; D uncertain. V gave up 1 base and J gave up 3 bases, with 10 bases separating them. This CDR3 is 15 amino acids long. CDR1 is SGHTA, CDR2 FQGNSA, per germline. CDR3 coding DNA: TGTGCCAGCAGCTTAGTCGGGTCAGCCAATCAGCCCCAGCATTTT. This translates into CASSLVGSANQPQHF.

The chain links TRBV5-1 to TRBJ1-2, with D tentatively TRBD1 (5 bases). Germline CDR1 SGHRS, CDR2 YFSETQ. The CDR3 runs to 13 residues. The V and J ends lost 8 bases and 7 bases respectively, with 18 bases between them. The CDR3 DNA reads as TGCGCCAGTGCTGAGGAGGGGACGGGTGGCTACACCTTC. Translated: CASAEEGTGGYTF.

This clone was picked up one time. The same CDR3 also results from other DNA sequences found in this sample. In DNA, the CDR3 is TGTGCCAGCAGTGGGACAGAGCAAGAGACCCAGTACTTC. It yields the protein CASSGTEQETQYF. J is TRBJ2-5 and V is TRBV2; D possibly corresponds to TRBD1 (6 bases). The CDR3 runs 13 residues. Germline-derived CDR1 and CDR2 are SNHLY and FYNNEI. Between the trimmed V and J ends, which lost 4 bases and 2 bases, there was a span of 8 bases.

This chain joins TRBV30 and TRBJ1-2; TRBD1 agrees at 7 bases. CDR1 is GTSNPN, CDR2 SVGIG, per germline (reference sequence). This CDR3 is 14 amino acids long. V lost 0 bases, J lost 8 bases, and 9 bases stayed unmatched. CDR3 nucleotides: TGTGCCTGGAGTGTACCGACAGGGTGGTACGGCTACACCTTC. Translation gives CAWSVPTGWYGYTF.

The V and J genes are TRBV5-4 and TRBJ1-2; no clear D. This CDR3 has 13 residues. Trimming took 4 bases from V and 8 from J, leaving 15 bases between them. Germline loops: CDR1 SGHNT, CDR2 YYREEE (reference sequence). The CDR3 DNA sequence: TGTGCCAGCAGCCCCGGAGCCCTCTGGGGCTACACCTTC. This sequence encodes CASSPGALWGYTF.

The chain couples TRBV6-1 to TRBJ2-6, with no clear D. Germline CDR1 and CDR2: MNHNS and SASEGT. This CDR3 region has 15 residues. V was pared by 0 bases and J by 2 bases, with 5 bases between. The CDR3 loop is CASSEARTGANVLTF. The CDR3 DNA reads TGTGCCAGCAGTGAAGCGCGTACTGGGGCCAACGTCCTGACTTTC.

The chain recombines TRBV12-5 with TRBJ1-4; D unresolved. Germline V lookup: CDR1 LGHNT, CDR2 FRNRAP. Trimming pared 4 bases from V and 4 bases from J, leaving 13 bases between. This CDR3 spans 15 amino acids. CDR3 region: CASGYPRWGNEKLFF. The CDR3, as DNA: TGTGCTAGTGGTTACCCTCGATGGGGTAATGAAAAACTGTTTTTT. The entire variable domain, with the rest obtained from reference TRBV12-5 and TRBJ1-4, is as follows: DARVTQTPRHKVTEMGQEVTMRCQPILGHNTVFWYRQTMMQGLELLAYFRNRAPLDDSGMPKDRFSAEMPDATLATLKIQPSEPRDSAVYFCASGYPRWGNEKLFFGSGTQLSVL.

This clone has a single count. The CDR3 region is CASGTSGANTGELFF. In DNA, the CDR3 is TGTGCCAGCGGCACTAGCGGGGCTAACACCGGGGAGCTGTTTTTT. The rearrangement links TRBV11-2 to TRBJ2-2, with 10 bases fitting TRBD2. V gave up 8 bases and J gave up 2 bases; unmatched junction bases: 5. Germline CDR1 reads SGHAT; CDR2 reads FQNNGV. This CDR3 has 15 amino acids.

With regard to this clone: Different DNA sequences within this sample yield the same CDR3. CDR3 loop: CASSLYFGGTEAFF. The CDR3 region has the DNA TGTGCCAGCAGCTTGTATTTCGGGGGCACTGAAGCTTTCTTT. The chain recombines TRBV5-4 with TRBJ1-1; D is possibly TRBD1 (5 bases). This CDR3 has 14 amino acids. V dropped 1 base and J dropped 4 bases, with 11 bases sitting between them. CDR1 is SGHNT and CDR2 is YYREEE in the germline V gene (reference sequence).

V usage is TRBV27 and J usage is TRBJ1-1, with 7 bases lining up with TRBD1. The CDR3 spans 14 residues. The germline V gene encodes CDR1 MNHEY and CDR2 SMNVEV (reference sequence). V gave up 6 bases and J gave up 1 base; unmatched junction bases: 5. CDR3: CASSEGQPNTEAFF. In DNA, the CDR3 is TGTGCCAGCAGCGAGGGACAGCCGAACACTGAAGCTTTCTTT.

The V call is TRBV6-6, the J call TRBJ2-3; D perhaps matches TRBD2 (6 bases). The CDR3 has 16 residues. CDR1 is MNHNY, CDR2 SVGAGI, per germline (reference sequence). The V end was cut by 5 bases, the J end by 3 bases, with 18 bases between. The CDR3 reads CASSLGGPRETDTQYF. CDR3 nucleotides: TGTGCCAGCAGTCTGGGGGGACCTCGGGAGACAGATACGCAGTATTTT.

The chain employs TRBV28 and TRBJ1-3; D remains ambiguous. The CDR3 has 12 amino acids. V lost 8 bases and J lost 3, with 8 bases in between. Germline V gene data show CDR1 as MDHEN and CDR2 as SYDVKM. DNA of the CDR3: TGTGCCAGCCGAGGTTATGGAAACACCATATATTTT. It specifies CASRGYGNTIYF.

About this clone itself: This sample also contains other DNA sequences that code for the same CDR3. The chain carries TRBV15 and TRBJ1-3; perhaps TRBD1 as D (6 bases). This CDR3 comprises 15 residues. Trimming took off 0 bases at V and 2 bases at J, with 8 bases between the two ends. Germline V gives CDR1 LNHNV, CDR2 YYDKDF (reference sequence). CDR3 sequence reads: CATSRDRGTGNTIYF. The CDR3 nucleotides read TGTGCCACCAGCAGAGACAGGGGCACTGGAAACACCATATATTTT.

V is TRBV18 and J is TRBJ2-1; D call uncertain. This CDR3 region has 14 residues. V lost 2 bases and J 9 bases, leaving 14 bases between the germline ends. Germline CDR1 KGHSH, CDR2 LQKENI. The CDR3 nucleotides are TGTGCCAGCTCACCAGTCTCGCGATTTGGTGAGCAGTTCTTC. It encodes CASSPVSRFGEQFF.

V gene TRBV10-1 combines with J gene TRBJ2-2; perhaps TRBD2 as D (5 bases). The CDR3 totals 12 residues. V gave up 5 bases and J gave up 6 bases, with 7 bases separating them. Germline lookup yields CDR1 WNHNN and CDR2 SYGVQD (reference sequence). The DNA of the CDR3 is TGCGCCAGCAGTCGGGGTTCCGGGGAGCTGTTTTTT. Its translation is CASSRGSGELFF.

The chain joins TRBV7-5 to TRBJ2-7; the D call in the table, TRBD1, was not verified against the DNA. TRBV7-5 is a pseudogene segment. This CDR3 is 18 amino acids long. This chain's CDR3 is CVRSPGQVFTTPLYEQYF. The DNA for the CDR3 is TGTGTCAGAAGCCCAGGACAGGTCTTTACTACCCCGCTCTACGAGCAGTACTTC.

The V and J genes are TRBV7-2 and TRBJ1-1; possible D gene TRBD1, 5 bases. The V gene's germline CDR1 is SGHTA and CDR2 FQGNSA. There are 17 residues in the CDR3. The V end was cut by 1 base, the J end by 3 bases, with 18 bases between. CDR3 sequence (DNA): TGTGCCAGCAGCTTAGACCAGGGACTAGGCTGGGACACTGAAGCTTTCTTT. Amino acids: CASSLDQGLGWDTEAFF.

The chain combines TRBV28 with TRBJ2-3, with D perhaps matching TRBD1 or TRBD2 (6 bases each). This CDR3 is 14 amino acids long. The ends were cut back, 10 bases at V and 3 bases at J, with 17 bases in the middle. Looked up from germline, CDR1 is MDHEN and CDR2 is SYDVKM. The DNA of the CDR3 is TGTGCCACCGTGGGGGGCTTGTCTACAGATACGCAGTATTTT. Its translation is CATVGGLSTDTQYF.

The rearrangement links TRBV5-1 to TRBJ2-2, with TRBD2 matching over 9 bases. After removal of 0 bases from V and 4 bases from J, the junction contained 4 bases not matched to a gene. This CDR3 is built from 16 residues. CDR1 SGHRS and CDR2 YFSETQ come from the germline V gene. CDR3 amino acids: CASSLAKLAGTGELFF. The CDR3, as DNA: TGCGCCAGCAGCTTGGCCAAACTAGCGGGCACCGGGGAGCTGTTTTTT.